This is a list of T cell receptor beta chains from one sample in a study of blood T cell repertoires in COVID-19. Only in-frame clones appear in the TCRdb table, and some are missing; sequencing was by immunoSEQ multiplex PCR. The sample records 540,000 or so clones, around nine tenths being singletons. What was sequenced was peripheral blood. These receptors originate from a woman aged 45-60 years with COVID-19, enrolled during active disease. Each CDR3 is given without its conserved first and last residue.

>TRBV18|TRBJ1-3
ASSRGRDSPGNTIY
>TRBV5-4|TRBJ1-1
ASSPDRTKAF
>TRBV30|TRBJ1-1
AWSGTANTEAF
>TRBV10-3|TRBJ1-4
AISESPQGVTNEKLF
>TRBV5-1|TRBJ1-1
ASSLTGEAF
>TRBV29-1|TRBJ2-7
SVDDSGGYEQY
>TRBV12-3/TRBV12-4|TRBJ1-6
ASSLARLALH
>TRBV6-5|TRBJ1-2
ASKVTGEDYGYT
>TRBV11-2|TRBJ1-5
ASSLGQNQPQH
>TRBV2|TRBJ2-7
ASSEAFYEQY
>TRBV7-9|TRBJ1-2
ASSFPGGSYGYT
>TRBV6-1|TRBJ1-1
ASSEGTVSTEAF
>TRBV14|TRBJ1-2
ASSQGTGDYGYT